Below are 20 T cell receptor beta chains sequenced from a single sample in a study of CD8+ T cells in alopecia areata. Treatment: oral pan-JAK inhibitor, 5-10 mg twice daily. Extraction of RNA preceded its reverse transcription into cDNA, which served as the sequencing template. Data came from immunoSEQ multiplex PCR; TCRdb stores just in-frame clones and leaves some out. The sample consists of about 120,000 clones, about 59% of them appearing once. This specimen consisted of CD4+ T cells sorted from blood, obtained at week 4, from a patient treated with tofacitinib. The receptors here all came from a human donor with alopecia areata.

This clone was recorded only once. In DNA form, the CDR3 reads TGTGCCAGCAGCCAAGGTGCGGGCAGCCTAAGGGGCTACACCTTC. It encodes CASSQGAGSLRGYTF. The gene calls are TRBV4-2 and TRBJ1-2; no firm D call. CDR3 length: 15 residues. Germline V gene data show CDR1 as LGHNA and CDR2 as YNFKEQ. V was cut by 1 base and J by 8 bases, with 17 bases left in between.

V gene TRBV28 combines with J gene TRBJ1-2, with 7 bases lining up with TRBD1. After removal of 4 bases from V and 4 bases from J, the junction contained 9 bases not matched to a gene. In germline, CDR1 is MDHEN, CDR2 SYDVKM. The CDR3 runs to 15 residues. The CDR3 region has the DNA TGTGCCAGCAGTTCAGGACAGGTTTCCTCCTATGGCTACACCTTC. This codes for CASSSGQVSSYGYTF.

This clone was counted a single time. CDR3 protein: CASTYTGTNYTF. Here the CDR3 DNA reads TGTGCCAGCACCTATACCGGGACAAACTACACCTTC. V usage is TRBV5-6 and J usage is TRBJ1-2, with a possible D match to TRBD1 (6 bases). V shed 6 bases and J shed 10 bases, with 16 bases lying between them. The germline gives CDR1 SGHDT, CDR2 YYEEEE. The CDR3 has 12 residues.

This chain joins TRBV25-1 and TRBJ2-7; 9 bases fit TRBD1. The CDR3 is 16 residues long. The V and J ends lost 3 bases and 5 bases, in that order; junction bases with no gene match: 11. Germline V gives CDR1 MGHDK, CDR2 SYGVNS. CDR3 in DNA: TGTGCCAGCAGTGATATTAACAGGGGGCGAGCCAACGAGCAGTACTTC. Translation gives CASSDINRGRANEQYF.

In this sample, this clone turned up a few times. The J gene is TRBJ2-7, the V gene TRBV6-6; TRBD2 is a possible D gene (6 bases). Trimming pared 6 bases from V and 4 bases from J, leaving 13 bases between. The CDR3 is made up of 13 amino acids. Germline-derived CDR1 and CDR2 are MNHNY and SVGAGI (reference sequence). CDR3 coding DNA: TGTGCCAGCAGCAAGGGCGGAGGGTACGAGCAGTACTTC. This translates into CASSKGGGYEQYF.

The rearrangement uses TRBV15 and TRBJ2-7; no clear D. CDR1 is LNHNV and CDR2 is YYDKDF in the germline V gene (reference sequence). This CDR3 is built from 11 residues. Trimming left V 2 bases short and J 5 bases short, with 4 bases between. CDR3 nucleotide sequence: TGTGCCACCAGCAGACGGAACGAGCAGTACTTC. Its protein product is CATSRRNEQYF.

CDR3 sequence: CASNAGRGQEKLFF. The CDR3 region has the DNA TGTGCCAGCAATGCGGGCAGGGGCCAAGAAAAACTGTTTTTT. The chain employs TRBV2 and TRBJ1-4; TRBD1 is a possible D gene (6 bases). V was pared by 7 bases and J by 8 bases, with 17 bases between. The germline CDR1 and CDR2 sequences are SNHLY and FYNNEI. This CDR3 spans 14 amino acids.

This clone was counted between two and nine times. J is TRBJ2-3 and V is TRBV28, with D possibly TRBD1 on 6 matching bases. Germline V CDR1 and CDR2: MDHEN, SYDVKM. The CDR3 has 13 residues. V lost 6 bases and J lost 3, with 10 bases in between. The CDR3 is CASRQQGTDTQYF. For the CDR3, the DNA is TGTGCCAGCAGGCAACAGGGAACAGATACGCAGTATTTT. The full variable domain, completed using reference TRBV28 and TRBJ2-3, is DVKVTQSSRYLVKRTGEKVFLECVQDMDHENMFWYRQDPGLGLRLIYFSYDVKMKEKGDIPEGYSVSREKKERFSLILESASTNQTSMYLCASRQQGTDTQYFGPGTRLTVL.

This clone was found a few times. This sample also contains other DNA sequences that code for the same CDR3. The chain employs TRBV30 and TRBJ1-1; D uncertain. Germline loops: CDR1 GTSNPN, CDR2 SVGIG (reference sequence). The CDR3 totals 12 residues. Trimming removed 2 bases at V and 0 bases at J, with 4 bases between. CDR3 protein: CAWSRMNTEAFF. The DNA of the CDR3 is TGTGCCTGGAGTAGGATGAACACTGAAGCTTTCTTT.

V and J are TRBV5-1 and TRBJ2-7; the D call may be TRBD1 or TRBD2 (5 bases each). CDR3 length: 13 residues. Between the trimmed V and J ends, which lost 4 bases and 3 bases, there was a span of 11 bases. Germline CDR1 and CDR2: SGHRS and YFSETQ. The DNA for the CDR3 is TGCGCCAGCAGCCCTCAGGGACGCTACGAGCAGTACTTC. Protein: CASSPQGRYEQYF.

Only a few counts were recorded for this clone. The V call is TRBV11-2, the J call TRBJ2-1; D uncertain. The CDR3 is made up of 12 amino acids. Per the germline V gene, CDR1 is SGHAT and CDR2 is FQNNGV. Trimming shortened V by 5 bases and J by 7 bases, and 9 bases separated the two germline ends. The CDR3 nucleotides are TGTGCCAGCAGCCCCCTGGGGAATGAGCAGTTCTTC. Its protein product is CASSPLGNEQFF.

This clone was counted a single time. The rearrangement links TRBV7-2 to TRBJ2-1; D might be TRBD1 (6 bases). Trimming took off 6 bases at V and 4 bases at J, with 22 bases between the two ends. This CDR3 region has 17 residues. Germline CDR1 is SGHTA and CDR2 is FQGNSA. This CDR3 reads CASRGRGDTTPYNEQFF. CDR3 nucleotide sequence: TGTGCCAGCAGGGGCCGTGGGGACACCACGCCTTACAATGAGCAGTTCTTC.

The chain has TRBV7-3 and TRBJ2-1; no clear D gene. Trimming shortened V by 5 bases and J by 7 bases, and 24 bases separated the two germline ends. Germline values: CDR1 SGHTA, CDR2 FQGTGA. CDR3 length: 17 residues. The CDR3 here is CASSPSPGPLILNEQFF. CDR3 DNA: TGTGCCAGCAGCCCGAGCCCCGGGCCCTTGATTTTGAATGAGCAGTTCTTC.

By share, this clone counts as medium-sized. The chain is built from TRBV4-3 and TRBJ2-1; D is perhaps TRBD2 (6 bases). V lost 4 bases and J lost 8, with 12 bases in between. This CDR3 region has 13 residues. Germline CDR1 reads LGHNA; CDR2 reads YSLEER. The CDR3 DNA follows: TGCGCCAGCAGCCGGACATTAGCGGATGAGCAGTTCTTC. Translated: CASSRTLADEQFF.

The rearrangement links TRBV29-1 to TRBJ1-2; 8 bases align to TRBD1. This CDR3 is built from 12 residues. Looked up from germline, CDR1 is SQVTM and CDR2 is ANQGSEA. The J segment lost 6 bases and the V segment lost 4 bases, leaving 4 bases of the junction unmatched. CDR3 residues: CSVARTGHGYTF. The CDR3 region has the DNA TGCAGCGTTGCTCGGACAGGGCATGGCTACACCTTC.

CDR3 sequence (DNA): TGTGCCAGCAGTTGGGAAAGGGGGGCGAATGGCTACACCTTC. Its protein product is CASSWERGANGYTF. The chain links TRBV6-5 to TRBJ1-2; weak D call: TRBD1 (6 bases). The length of the CDR3 is 14 residues. V shed 4 bases and J shed 6 bases, with 15 bases lying between them. Looked up from germline, CDR1 is MNHEY and CDR2 is SVGAGI.

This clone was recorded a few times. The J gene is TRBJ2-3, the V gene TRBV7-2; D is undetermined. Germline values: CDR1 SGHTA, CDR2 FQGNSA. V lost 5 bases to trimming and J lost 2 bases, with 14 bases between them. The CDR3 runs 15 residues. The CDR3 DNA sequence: TGTGCCAGCAGCCCCCTTGTTCCTGCCACAGATACGCAGTATTTT. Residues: CASSPLVPATDTQYF.

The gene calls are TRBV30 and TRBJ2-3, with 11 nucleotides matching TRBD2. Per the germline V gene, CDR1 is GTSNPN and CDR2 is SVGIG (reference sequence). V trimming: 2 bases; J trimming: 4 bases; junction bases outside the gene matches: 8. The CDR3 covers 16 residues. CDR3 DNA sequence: TGTGCCTGGAGTCCTCTACTAGCGGGAGAATCAGATACGCAGTATTTT. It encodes CAWSPLLAGESDTQYF.

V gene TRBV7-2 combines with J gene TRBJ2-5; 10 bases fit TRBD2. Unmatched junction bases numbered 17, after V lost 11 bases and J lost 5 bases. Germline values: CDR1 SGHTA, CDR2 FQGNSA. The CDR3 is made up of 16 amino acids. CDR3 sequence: CASQRGGGPSGETQYF. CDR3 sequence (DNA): TGTGCCTCGCAGCGGGGGGGAGGGCCGTCCGGGGAGACCCAGTACTTC.

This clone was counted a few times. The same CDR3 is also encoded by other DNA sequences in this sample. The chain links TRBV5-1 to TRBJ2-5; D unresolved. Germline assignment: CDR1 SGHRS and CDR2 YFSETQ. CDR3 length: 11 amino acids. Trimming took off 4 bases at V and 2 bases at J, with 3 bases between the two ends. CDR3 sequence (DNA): TGCGCCAGCAGCCAACAAGAGACCCAGTACTTC. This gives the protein CASSQQETQYF.